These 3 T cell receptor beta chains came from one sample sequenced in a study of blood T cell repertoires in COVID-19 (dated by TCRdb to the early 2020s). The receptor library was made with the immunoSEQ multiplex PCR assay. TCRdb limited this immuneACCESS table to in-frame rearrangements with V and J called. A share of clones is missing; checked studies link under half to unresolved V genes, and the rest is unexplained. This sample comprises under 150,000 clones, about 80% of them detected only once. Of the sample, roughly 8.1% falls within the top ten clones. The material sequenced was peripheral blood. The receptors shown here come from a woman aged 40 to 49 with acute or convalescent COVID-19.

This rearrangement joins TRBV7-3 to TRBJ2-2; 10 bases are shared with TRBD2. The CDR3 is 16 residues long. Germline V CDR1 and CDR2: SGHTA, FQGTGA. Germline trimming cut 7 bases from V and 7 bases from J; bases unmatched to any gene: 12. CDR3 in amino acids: CASTAGSGGANGELFF. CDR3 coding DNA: TGTGCCAGCACCGCGGGGAGCGGGGGGGCGAACGGGGAGCTGTTTTTT.

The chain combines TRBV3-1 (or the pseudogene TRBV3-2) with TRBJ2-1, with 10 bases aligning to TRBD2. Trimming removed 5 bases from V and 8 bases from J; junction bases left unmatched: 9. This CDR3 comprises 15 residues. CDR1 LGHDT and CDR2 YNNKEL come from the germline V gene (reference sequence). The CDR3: CASSFSGGPLDEQFF. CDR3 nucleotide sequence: TGTGCCAGCAGCTTTAGCGGGGGGCCCCTCGATGAGCAGTTCTTC.

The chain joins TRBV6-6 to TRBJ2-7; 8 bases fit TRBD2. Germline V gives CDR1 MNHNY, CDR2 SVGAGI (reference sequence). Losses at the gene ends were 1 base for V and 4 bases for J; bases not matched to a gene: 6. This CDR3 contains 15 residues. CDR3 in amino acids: CASSYYRGGPYEQYF. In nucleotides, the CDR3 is TGTGCCAGCAGTTACTATCGGGGGGGGCCATACGAGCAGTACTTC.